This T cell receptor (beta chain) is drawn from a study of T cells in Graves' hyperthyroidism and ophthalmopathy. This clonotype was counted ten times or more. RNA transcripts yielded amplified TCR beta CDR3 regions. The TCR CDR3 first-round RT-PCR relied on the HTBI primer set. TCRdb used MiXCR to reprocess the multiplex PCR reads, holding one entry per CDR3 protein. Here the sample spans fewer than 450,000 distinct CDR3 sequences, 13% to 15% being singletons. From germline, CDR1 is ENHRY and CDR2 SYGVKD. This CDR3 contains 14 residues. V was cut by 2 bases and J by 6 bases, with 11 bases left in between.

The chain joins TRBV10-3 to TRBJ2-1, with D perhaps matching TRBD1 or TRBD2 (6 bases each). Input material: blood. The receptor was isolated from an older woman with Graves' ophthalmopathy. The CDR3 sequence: CAISERGLVNEQFF. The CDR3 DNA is TGTGCCATCAGTGAGCGGGGGCTTGTCAATGAGCAGTTCTTC.